This entry lists 23 T cell receptor beta chains sequenced from one sample in a study of shared clonotypes between healthy human individuals. Generated by immunoSEQ multiplex PCR, the TCRdb table keeps only in-frame clones and is missing some. The sample records hundreds of thousands of clones, approximately 95% being singletons. Naive CD8 isolation took CD45RO-negative cells positively selected for CCR7 and excluded terminally differentiated effector memory CD45RA+ cells. Sequenced material: naive CD8+ T cells sorted from blood. These receptors all come from a woman aged 25 to 39 in good health.

The chain recombines TRBV9 with TRBJ1-4, with D possibly matching TRBD1 (5 bases). This CDR3 contains 15 residues. The germline V gene encodes CDR1 SGDLS and CDR2 YYNGEE. V shed 3 bases and J shed 6 bases, with 15 bases lying between them. CDR3 in amino acids: CASSDPGKGDEKLFF. The CDR3, as DNA: TGTGCCAGCAGCGACCCAGGGAAAGGGGATGAAAAACTGTTTTTT.

V is TRBV27 and J is TRBJ1-2, with D possibly being TRBD1 (6 bases). Germline CDR1 reads MNHEY; CDR2 reads SMNVEV (reference sequence). The CDR3 is 12 residues long. V shed 6 bases and J shed 2 bases, with 7 bases lying between them. The CDR3 DNA is TGTGCCAGCAGCGGACAGAACTATGGCTACACCTTC. This translates into CASSGQNYGYTF.

The chain joins TRBV7-9 to TRBJ2-3; possible D gene TRBD1, 6 bases. CDR3 length: 14 residues. V was trimmed by 7 bases and J by 0 bases, leaving 11 bases between them. Per the germline V gene, CDR1 is SEHNR and CDR2 is FQNEAQ (reference sequence). CDR3 in DNA: TGTGCCAGCAAAAACAGGGACAGCACAGATACGCAGTATTTT. Its protein product is CASKNRDSTDTQYF.

The chain has TRBV23-1 and TRBJ2-7; D possibly corresponds to TRBD1 (6 bases). TRBV23-1 is given ORF status, its function remaining uncertain. CDR3 length: 14 residues. V shed 7 bases and J shed 6 bases, with 19 bases lying between them. The DNA for the CDR3 is TGCGCCAGCAAAACACAGGGTACGGTGAGCGAGCAGTACTTC. This codes for CASKTQGTVSEQYF.

This chain uses TRBV4-1 with TRBJ2-7, with TRBD2 matching 13 bases. Germline V gene sequence: CDR1 MGHRA, CDR2 YSYEKL. The length of the CDR3 is 16 residues. Trimming at V came to 1 base and at J to 4 bases, leaving 4 bases not matched to a gene. In DNA form, the CDR3 reads TGCGCCAGCAGCCAAGTACTAGCGGGGGGGAGGTACGAGCAGTACTTC. Amino acid sequence: CASSQVLAGGRYEQYF.

The gene calls are TRBV28 and TRBJ2-7, with TRBD2 identical over 12 bases. This CDR3 contains 14 residues. Germline loops: CDR1 MDHEN, CDR2 SYDVKM. Trimming cost V 4 bases and J 5 bases; bases outside gene matches: 3. Here the CDR3 DNA reads TGTGCCAGCAGTTCCAGACTAGCGGGAGACGAGCAGTACTTC. Protein product: CASSSRLAGDEQYF.

The chain joins TRBV27 to TRBJ1-2; no definite D call. Trimming left V 6 bases short and J 0 bases short, with 17 bases between. CDR1 MNHEY and CDR2 SMNVEV come from the germline V gene (reference sequence). The CDR3 runs to 16 residues. The CDR3 DNA follows: TGTGCCAGCAGCCCCTCGGTGATCTCAGCTAACTATGGCTACACCTTC. Protein product: CASSPSVISANYGYTF.

The chain couples TRBV2 to TRBJ1-1; 9 bases align to TRBD1. The CDR3 spans 14 residues. Trimming removed 7 bases from V and 3 bases from J; junction bases left unmatched: 6. CDR1 is SNHLY, CDR2 FYNNEI, per germline. CDR3 loop: CASTLGQGYTEAFF. CDR3 DNA sequence: TGTGCCAGCACCCTAGGACAGGGGTACACTGAAGCTTTCTTT.

On this clone itself: At the DNA level, this CDR3 is encoded by other sequences in the same sample as well. This chain joins TRBV6-5 and TRBJ2-7; the D is unclear. This CDR3 is 13 amino acids long. Germline values: CDR1 MNHEY, CDR2 SVGAGI. Trimming shortened V by 3 bases and J by 2 bases, and 8 bases separated the two germline ends. This CDR3 is CASSYGSTYEQYF. In nucleotides, the CDR3 is TGTGCCAGCAGTTATGGCTCAACCTACGAGCAGTACTTC.

This clone occurred once. This sample also contains other DNA sequences that code for the same CDR3. V usage is TRBV27 and J usage is TRBJ2-7; 11 bases agree with TRBD1. The V gene end was trimmed by 2 bases and the J gene end by 7 bases; junction bases not matched to a gene: 10. CDR3 length: 16 residues. Germline CDR1 reads MNHEY; CDR2 reads SMNVEV (reference sequence). CDR3 coding DNA: TGTGCCAGCAGTTTAGGTCCCGGACAGGGGGCTAGGGAGCAGTACTTC. This encodes CASSLGPGQGAREQYF.

This chain connects TRBV5-4 to TRBJ2-1, with D possibly being TRBD2 (6 bases). Looked up from germline, CDR1 is SGHNT and CDR2 is YYREEE (reference sequence). Trimming took 0 bases from V and 7 from J, leaving 17 bases between them. There are 16 residues in the CDR3. In DNA form, the CDR3 reads TGTGCCAGCAGCTTGGTTTCAGGGAGGAGTTGGAATGAGCAGTTCTTC. Translated: CASSLVSGRSWNEQFF.

The chain couples TRBV21-1 to TRBJ2-7; the listed D gene, TRBD1, was not tested against the DNA. TRBV21-1 corresponds to a pseudogene. This CDR3 has 15 amino acids. For the CDR3, the DNA is TGTGCCAGCAGCAAAGGGACAGGGGAAACCTACGAGCAGTACTTC. Translated: CASSKGTGETYEQYF.

The chain combines TRBV27 with TRBJ2-7; 12 bases align to TRBD2. V was pared by 5 bases and J by 7 bases, with 21 bases of the junction left unmatched. Looked up from germline, CDR1 is MNHEY and CDR2 is SMNVEV (reference sequence). CDR3 size: 19 residues. CDR3 amino acids: CASSTSGTSGSFRLVEQYF. In DNA, the CDR3 is TGTGCCAGCAGTACCTCCGGGACTAGCGGGTCTTTCCGCCTGGTGGAGCAGTACTTC.

V gene TRBV11-2 combines with J gene TRBJ2-5; possibly TRBD1 or TRBD2 for D (5 bases each). Germline values: CDR1 SGHAT, CDR2 FQNNGV. This CDR3 contains 14 residues. The V end was cut by 1 base, the J end by 3 bases, with 9 bases between. The CDR3 region has the DNA TGTGCCAGCAGCTTAGTTAGGGGAGAAGAGACCCAGTACTTC. This codes for CASSLVRGEETQYF. The full variable domain, with the rest looked up from reference TRBV11-2 and TRBJ2-5, is EAGVAQSPRYKIIEKRQSVAFWCNPISGHATLYWYQQILGQGPKLLIQFQNNGVVDDSQLPKDRFSAERLKGVDSTLKIQPAKLEDSAVYLCASSLVRGEETQYFGPGTRLLVL.

The rearrangement links TRBV11-2 to TRBJ1-2; possibly TRBD1 for D (6 bases). Trimming removed 0 bases from V and 3 bases from J, with 11 bases in between. This CDR3 contains 15 residues. Germline loops: CDR1 SGHAT, CDR2 FQNNGV. The CDR3 coding sequence is TGTGCCAGCAGCTTAGATCCTGGGGGCCACTATGGCTACACCTTC. Translated, it gives CASSLDPGGHYGYTF. The whole variable domain, filled in from reference TRBV11-2 and TRBJ1-2, reads EAGVAQSPRYKIIEKRQSVAFWCNPISGHATLYWYQQILGQGPKLLIQFQNNGVVDDSQLPKDRFSAERLKGVDSTLKIQPAKLEDSAVYLCASSLDPGGHYGYTFGSGTRLTVV.

This chain uses TRBV7-9 with TRBJ2-7; D perhaps matches TRBD1 (6 bases). Per the germline V gene, CDR1 is SEHNR and CDR2 is FQNEAQ (reference sequence). V shed 10 bases and J shed 3 bases, with 10 bases lying between them. This CDR3 is 11 amino acids long. The CDR3 DNA follows: TGTGCCATACAGGGTGGCTACGAGCAGTACTTC. Its protein product is CAIQGGYEQYF.

The chain uses TRBV11-2 and TRBJ2-4; no clear D gene. The V gene lost 5 bases and the J gene lost 4 bases, with 15 bases spanning the gap. CDR3 length: 15 amino acids. Per germline, CDR1 SGHAT and CDR2 FQNNGV. The CDR3 region has the DNA TGTGCCAGCAGCCTGGGATCAGATCGGAAAAACATTCAGTACTTC. As protein: CASSLGSDRKNIQYF.

The chain employs TRBV27 and TRBJ2-3; no reliable D call. The germline V gene encodes CDR1 MNHEY and CDR2 SMNVEV (reference sequence). The CDR3 runs to 14 residues. Trimming took 1 base from V and 4 from J, leaving 9 bases between them. This CDR3 is CASSLYGPSDTQYF. The CDR3 nucleotides read TGTGCCAGCAGTTTATACGGGCCTTCAGATACGCAGTATTTT.

V is TRBV11-2 and J is TRBJ2-7, with D perhaps matching TRBD1 (6 bases). The ends were cut back, 3 bases at V and 2 bases at J, with 11 bases in the middle. The CDR3 runs to 14 residues. Per germline, CDR1 SGHAT and CDR2 FQNNGV. This CDR3 reads CASSFTGTPYEQYF. CDR3 coding DNA: TGTGCCAGCAGCTTCACCGGGACACCCTACGAGCAGTACTTC. The full variable domain, its missing parts supplied by reference TRBV11-2 and TRBJ2-7, is EAGVAQSPRYKIIEKRQSVAFWCNPISGHATLYWYQQILGQGPKLLIQFQNNGVVDDSQLPKDRFSAERLKGVDSTLKIQPAKLEDSAVYLCASSFTGTPYEQYFGPGTRLTVT.

The V gene is TRBV2, the J gene TRBJ1-5; D remains ambiguous. Per germline, CDR1 SNHLY and CDR2 FYNNEI. V was cut by 2 bases and J by 0 bases, with 8 bases left in between. This CDR3 spans 15 amino acids. In DNA form, the CDR3 reads TGTGCCAGCAGTGAACTCCCCGATAGCAATCAGCCCCAGCATTTT. It yields the protein CASSELPDSNQPQHF.

The genes are TRBV5-4 and TRBJ2-7; TRBD1 matches at 10 bases. V gave up 4 bases and J gave up 4 bases; unmatched junction bases: 8. The CDR3 loop spans 15 amino acids. The germline V gene has CDR1 SGHNT and CDR2 YYREEE (reference sequence). DNA of the CDR3: TGTGCCAGCAGCCTGGCCGGGACAGGGGCTTACGAGCAGTACTTC. This gives the protein CASSLAGTGAYEQYF.

The chain combines TRBV7-9 with TRBJ2-3, with TRBD2 matching over 11 bases. Germline-derived CDR1 and CDR2 are SEHNR and FQNEAQ (reference sequence). CDR3 length: 18 amino acids. Germline trimming cut 2 bases from V and 3 bases from J; bases unmatched to any gene: 10. DNA of the CDR3: TGTGCCAGCAGCTTACAACTAGCGGGAGTAAGGGCGACAGATACGCAGTATTTT. Its protein is CASSLQLAGVRATDTQYF.

The V and J genes are TRBV29-1 and TRBJ2-1, with TRBD2 matching 8 bases. The CDR3 sequence is 14 residues long. Germline values: CDR1 SQVTM, CDR2 ANQGSEA. The trim removed 2 bases at V and 7 bases at J, leaving 7 bases unmatched. The CDR3 coding sequence is TGCAGCGTTGAAAGCGAGCGGGAGTGGAATGAGCAGTTCTTC. Residues: CSVESEREWNEQFF.